One and the same sample provided the 30 T cell receptor beta chains below, sequenced in a study of cytomegalovirus exposure and HLA in healthy donors. 60 Vbeta and 13 Jbeta primers were used in PCR. Data came from immunoSEQ multiplex PCR; TCRdb stores just in-frame clones and leaves some out. The table lists 150,000 to 200,000 clones, 76% of them singletons. Sequencing was carried out using PBMCs. The source of these receptors is a female donor in good health and CMV-seronegative.

The V and J genes are TRBV4-1 and TRBJ2-3; 11 bases are shared with TRBD2. Germline V gene lookup returns CDR1 MGHRA and CDR2 YSYEKL. The CDR3 extends over 16 amino acids. V shed 1 base and J 4 bases; nucleotides not matched to a gene: 4. The CDR3 is CASSQALAGGADTQYF. The CDR3 coding sequence is TGCGCCAGCAGCCAAGCTCTAGCGGGGGGCGCAGATACGCAGTATTTT.

The chain links TRBV25-1 to TRBJ1-1; 8 bases are a match to TRBD1. The germline gives CDR1 MGHDK, CDR2 SYGVNS. This CDR3 spans 15 amino acids. Unmatched junction bases numbered 9, after V lost 1 base and J lost 8 bases. The CDR3 is CASSELDRGRPEAFF. CDR3 bases: TGTGCCAGCAGTGAATTAGACAGGGGCCGCCCCGAAGCTTTCTTT.

The rearrangement links TRBV7-9 to TRBJ2-5; D is possibly TRBD1 (6 bases). The J call may be faulty, since TRBJ2-7 better matches the DNA end. The CDR3 runs to 13 residues. Germline V CDR1 and CDR2: SEHNR, FQNEAQ (reference sequence). The CDR3 nucleotides are TGTGCCAGCAGCTTGGTCAGGGGTTACGAGCAGTACTTC. Protein sequence: CASSLVRGYEQYF.

A note on this clone: Sequence at one end of the junction differs from germline and may be a read error. The chain uses TRBV30 and TRBJ2-6; 8 bases align to TRBD1. There are 15 residues in the CDR3. Germline V lookup: CDR1 GTSNPN, CDR2 SVGIG (reference sequence). The CDR3 coding sequence is TGTGCCTGGAATCCAGGGGGCTCTGGGGCCAACGGCCTGACTTTC. It yields the protein CAWNPGGSGANGLTF.

This chain connects TRBV6-5 to TRBJ1-3; D may be TRBD1 (6 bases). This CDR3 is built from 14 residues. The V gene's germline CDR1 is MNHEY and CDR2 SVGAGI. V gave up 5 bases and J gave up 1 base, with 9 bases separating them. CDR3 sequence reads: CASSPGQSGNTIYF. CDR3 DNA sequence: TGTGCCAGCAGTCCTGGACAGTCTGGAAACACCATATATTTT.

To note about this clone: In the same sample, other DNA sequences code for this CDR3. This sequence joins TRBV4-2 and TRBJ2-3, with TRBD2 matching over 7 bases. The CDR3 runs to 16 residues. Germline CDR1 and CDR2: LGHNA and YNFKEQ. The trim removed 3 bases at V and 1 base at J, leaving 7 bases unmatched. CDR3 region: CASSQVPGGGTDTQYF. CDR3 DNA sequence: TGTGCCAGCAGCCAGGTTCCGGGAGGAGGCACAGATACGCAGTATTTT.

The chain employs TRBV7-2 and TRBJ2-2; D is possibly TRBD2 (6 bases). Per the germline V gene, CDR1 is SGHTA and CDR2 is FQGNSA. V lost 6 bases and J 4 bases, leaving 21 bases between the germline ends. The CDR3 length is 17 residues. The CDR3 is CASSPRAGQAGTGELFF. The CDR3 DNA follows: TGTGCCAGCAGTCCACGAGCAGGTCAAGCGGGCACCGGGGAGCTGTTTTTT.

This clone showed up just once. The gene calls are TRBV7-2 and TRBJ2-1; maybe TRBD2 (5 bases). CDR1 is SGHTA, CDR2 FQGNSA, per germline. Between the trimmed V and J ends, which lost 1 base and 5 bases, there was a span of 9 bases. The CDR3 totals 14 residues. CDR3 sequence reads: CASSLVWGDNEQFF. The DNA for the CDR3 is TGTGCCAGCAGCTTAGTTTGGGGAGACAATGAGCAGTTCTTC.

The chain combines TRBV2 with TRBJ2-2, with a possible D match to TRBD1 (5 bases). The CDR3 runs 14 residues. The V end was cut by 4 bases, the J end by 2 bases, with 8 bases between. In germline, CDR1 is SNHLY, CDR2 FYNNEI. DNA of the CDR3: TGTGCCAGCAGTGCTCAGGGAAACACCGGGGAGCTGTTTTTT. As protein: CASSAQGNTGELFF.

The CDR3 region has the DNA TGTGCCAGCAGCTTGGGAGGGAATGGGTTCTATGGCTACACCTTC. Translated: CASSLGGNGFYGYTF. The chain has TRBV5-5 and TRBJ1-2; D gene ambiguous. The CDR3 loop spans 15 amino acids. The germline V gene encodes CDR1 SGHKS and CDR2 YYEKEE (reference sequence). Trimming shortened V by 0 bases and J by 4 bases, and 13 bases separated the two germline ends.

This clone was detected only a few times. This sequence joins TRBV28 and TRBJ1-3; D possibly corresponds to TRBD1 (5 bases). Germline loops: CDR1 MDHEN, CDR2 SYDVKM. V was clipped by 7 bases and J by 2 bases, with 18 bases between them. CDR3 size: 16 residues. In nucleotides, the CDR3 is TGTGCCAGCACCTCTTGGGGTGGGGGGGCTGGAAACACCATATATTTT. The encoded protein is CASTSWGGGAGNTIYF.

This clone was counted between two and nine times. This rearrangement joins TRBV19 to TRBJ2-2, with 8 bases lining up with TRBD2. In germline, CDR1 is LNHDA, CDR2 SQIVND (reference sequence). V shed 1 base, J shed 6 bases, and the junction held 7 bases outside the gene matches. CDR3 length equals 16 residues. The chain's CDR3 is CASSIVSSGGPGELFF. The DNA for the CDR3 is TGTGCCAGTAGTATAGTATCCAGCGGGGGCCCCGGGGAGCTGTTTTTT.

The V call is TRBV5-1, the J call TRBJ2-1; TRBD2 aligns across 7 bases. Trimming cost V 0 bases and J 7 bases; bases outside gene matches: 4. Germline CDR1 and CDR2: SGHRS and YFSETQ. The CDR3 is 14 residues long. The CDR3, as DNA: TGCGCCAGCAGCTTGGAATTCGGGGGGAATGAGCAGTTCTTC. Translation gives CASSLEFGGNEQFF.

This chain joins TRBV6-1 and TRBJ1-5; 11 bases match TRBD1. With V trimmed by 3 bases and J by 4 bases, 2 bases remained unmatched. The CDR3 spans 15 residues. The germline CDR1 and CDR2 sequences are MNHNS and SASEGT. In DNA, the CDR3 is TGTGCCAGCAGTGAGGACAGGGGGCCGAATCAGCCCCAGCATTTT. Translating gives CASSEDRGPNQPQHF.

CDR3 protein: CASSQEKSNTIYF. CDR3 DNA sequence: TGTGCCAGTTCACAGGAGAAAAGCAACACCATATATTTT. This chain joins TRBV19 and TRBJ1-3; TRBD1 is a possible D gene (5 bases). There are 13 residues in the CDR3. Trimming stripped 8 bases from V and 7 bases from J, with 15 bases between. Germline V gives CDR1 LNHDA, CDR2 SQIVND (reference sequence).

The rearrangement links TRBV7-9 to TRBJ2-3, with TRBD2 matching 8 bases. CDR1 is SEHNR, CDR2 FQNEAQ, per germline (reference sequence). The trim removed 4 bases at V and 2 bases at J, leaving 5 bases unmatched. The CDR3 has 15 amino acids. The DNA of the CDR3 is TGTGCCAGCAGCTCGTTAGCGGGATTCACAGATACGCAGTATTTT. This gives the protein CASSSLAGFTDTQYF. Variable domain in full (rest from reference TRBV7-9 and TRBJ2-3): DTGVSQNPRHKITKRGQNVTFRCDPISEHNRLYWYRQTLGQGPEFLTYFQNEAQLEKSRLLSDRFSAERPKGSFSTLEIQRTEQGDSAMYLCASSSLAGFTDTQYFGPGTRLTVL.

The chain employs TRBV7-9 and TRBJ1-2; D uncertain. The CDR3 runs to 12 residues. CDR1 and CDR2 (germline): SEHNR, FQNEAQ (reference sequence). With 5 bases removed from V and 10 bases from J, the gap between germline ends came to 14 bases. CDR3 sequence (DNA): TGTGCCAGCAGCCCCATCGAGACAAACTACACCTTC. Amino acids: CASSPIETNYTF.

The CDR3 sequence: CSGGGLGEQYF. The CDR3 DNA reads as TGCAGTGGTGGGGGCCTAGGGGAGCAGTACTTC. This chain uses TRBV20-1 with TRBJ2-7; D possibly corresponds to TRBD1 (6 bases). Trimming took off 7 bases at V and 7 bases at J, with 14 bases between the two ends. CDR1 DFQATT and CDR2 SNEGSKA come from the germline V gene (reference sequence). The CDR3 length is 11 residues.

This clone was observed a handful of times. The chain recombines TRBV19 with TRBJ1-3, with TRBD1 as a possible D gene (6 bases). CDR1 and CDR2 (germline): LNHDA, SQIVND (reference sequence). Deletions cut 6 bases from V and 0 bases from J, with 15 bases between. The CDR3 is made up of 16 amino acids. CDR3 region: CASRWEGTNSGNTIYF. The DNA for the CDR3 is TGTGCCAGTAGATGGGAGGGGACAAACTCTGGAAACACCATATATTTT.

This chain uses TRBV7-3 with TRBJ1-2; D may be TRBD1 (6 bases). The CDR3 is 20 residues long. Looked up from germline, CDR1 is SGHTA and CDR2 is FQGTGA. V lost 5 bases and J 5 bases, leaving 33 bases between the germline ends. The CDR3 sequence is CASSPKGGESGGGASYGYTF. As DNA, the CDR3 is TGTGCCAGCAGCCCAAAAGGGGGGGAGTCAGGTGGTGGGGCCTCGTATGGCTACACCTTC.

The chain joins TRBV19 to TRBJ1-5; TRBD1 matches 7 bases. This CDR3 contains 16 residues. Trimming removed 1 base from V and 6 bases from J; junction bases left unmatched: 9. From germline, CDR1 is LNHDA and CDR2 SQIVND (reference sequence). Here the CDR3 reads CASSIVTTSGGQPQHF. DNA of the CDR3: TGTGCCAGTAGTATAGTCACAACTTCAGGGGGTCAGCCCCAGCATTTT.

This sequence joins TRBV29-1 and TRBJ2-3; TRBD2 agrees at 9 bases. The V gene's germline CDR1 is SQVTM and CDR2 ANQGSEA. Losses at the gene ends were 8 bases for V and 7 bases for J; bases not matched to a gene: 13. This CDR3 contains 14 residues. CDR3 nucleotides: TGCAGCCCCCAGGCGGCGGGGGGGCCGAATACGCAGTATTTT. Protein product: CSPQAAGGPNTQYF.

The J gene is TRBJ2-5, the V gene TRBV7-3; the match to TRBD2 covers 9 bases. The CDR3 length is 23 residues. The junction had 25 bases not matched to a gene; V was cut back by 1 base and J by 1 base. Germline V CDR1 and CDR2: SGHTA, FQGTGA. The CDR3 region has the DNA TGTGCCAGCAGCTTAAGCCCTTCTTTATTCAGCGGGGGGATACCTCGACCCCAAGAGACCCAGTACTTC. This sequence encodes CASSLSPSLFSGGIPRPQETQYF.

In its sample, this clone was seen once. The chain recombines TRBV7-9 with TRBJ1-2, with 7 bases that match TRBD1. Germline V gives CDR1 SEHNR, CDR2 FQNEAQ (reference sequence). Trimming at V came to 1 base and at J to 6 bases, leaving 5 bases not matched to a gene. The CDR3 totals 14 residues. CDR3 nucleotides: TGTGCCAGCAGCTTAGATGACAGGGCAAATGGCTACACCTTC. Translating it yields CASSLDDRANGYTF.

The chain combines TRBV27 with TRBJ1-2; possibly TRBD1 for D (5 bases). V lost 6 bases and J lost 5, with 16 bases in between. The germline V gene encodes CDR1 MNHEY and CDR2 SMNVEV (reference sequence). The CDR3 is 14 residues long. The CDR3 region is CASRVVGGGYGYTF. In nucleotides, the CDR3 is TGTGCCAGCAGAGTAGTCGGTGGGGGGTATGGCTACACCTTC.

V and J are TRBV30 and TRBJ2-7; D call uncertain. CDR1 and CDR2 from the germline V gene are GTSNPN and SVGIG (reference sequence). V was shortened by 2 bases and J by 4 bases, with 6 bases between the two germline ends. The CDR3 has 11 amino acids. CDR3 residues: CAWSYSYEQYF. CDR3 bases: TGTGCCTGGAGTTACTCATACGAGCAGTACTTC.

J is TRBJ1-1 and V is TRBV6-1; no clear D gene. V lost 4 bases and J 1 base, leaving 7 bases between the germline ends. The CDR3 sequence is 13 residues long. Per germline, CDR1 MNHNS and CDR2 SASEGT. CDR3 region: CASSANKNTEAFF. CDR3 coding DNA: TGTGCCAGCAGTGCGAACAAGAACACTGAAGCTTTCTTT.

J is TRBJ2-1 and V is TRBV6-4; TRBD2 matches at 9 bases. The CDR3 spans 15 residues. The germline CDR1 and CDR2 sequences are MRHNA and SNTAGT. V trimming: 3 bases; J trimming: 8 bases; junction bases outside the gene matches: 8. Here the CDR3 reads CASSEDSGSTDEQFF. The CDR3 nucleotides read TGTGCCAGCAGTGAAGATAGCGGGAGTACGGATGAGCAGTTCTTC.

This chain links TRBV14 with TRBJ2-7, with TRBD1 identical over 7 bases. V lost 3 bases and J lost 4; bases outside the gene matches: 12. This CDR3 is 16 amino acids long. From germline, CDR1 is SGHDN and CDR2 FVKESK. The CDR3 loop reads CASSQNADRARYEQYF. Here the CDR3 DNA reads TGTGCCAGCAGCCAGAACGCAGACAGGGCGAGGTACGAGCAGTACTTC. The full variable domain, with the rest looked up from reference TRBV14 and TRBJ2-7, is EAGVTQFPSHSVIEKGQTVTLRCDPISGHDNLYWYRRVMGKEIKFLLHFVKESKQDESGMPNNRFLAERTGGTYSTLKVQPAELEDSGVYFCASSQNADRARYEQYFGPGTRLTVT.

This chain uses TRBV10-2 with TRBJ1-5; D might be TRBD1 (5 bases). The CDR3 runs to 16 residues. In germline, CDR1 is WSHSY, CDR2 SAAADI. V gave up 4 bases and J gave up 11 bases, with 24 bases separating them. CDR3 region: CASSGPGGRDGRSQHF. In DNA form, the CDR3 reads TGCGCCAGCAGTGGCCCCGGGGGTAGGGATGGCAGGTCCCAGCATTTT.